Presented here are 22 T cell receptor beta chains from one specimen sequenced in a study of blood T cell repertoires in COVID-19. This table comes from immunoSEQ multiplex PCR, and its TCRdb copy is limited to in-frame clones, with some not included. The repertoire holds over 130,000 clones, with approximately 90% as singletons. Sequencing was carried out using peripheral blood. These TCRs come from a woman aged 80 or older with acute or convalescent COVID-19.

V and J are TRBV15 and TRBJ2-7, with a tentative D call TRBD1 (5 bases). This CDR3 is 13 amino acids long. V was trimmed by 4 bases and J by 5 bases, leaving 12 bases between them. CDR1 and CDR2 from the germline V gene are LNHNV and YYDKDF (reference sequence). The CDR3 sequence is CATSTGNFDEQYF. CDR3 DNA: TGTGCCACCAGCACAGGGAATTTCGACGAGCAGTACTTC.

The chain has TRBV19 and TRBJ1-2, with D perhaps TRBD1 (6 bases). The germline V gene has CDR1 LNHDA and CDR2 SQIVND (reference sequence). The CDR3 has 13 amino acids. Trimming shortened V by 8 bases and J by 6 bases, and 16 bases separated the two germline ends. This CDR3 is CASSNQGPNGYTF. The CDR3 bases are TGTGCCAGTTCCAACCAGGGGCCCAATGGCTACACCTTC.

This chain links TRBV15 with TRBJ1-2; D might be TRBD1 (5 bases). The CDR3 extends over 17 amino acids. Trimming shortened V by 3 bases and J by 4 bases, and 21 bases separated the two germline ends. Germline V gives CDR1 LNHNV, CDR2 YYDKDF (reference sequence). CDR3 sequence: CATSREIGAIGGYGYTF. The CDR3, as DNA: TGTGCCACCAGCAGGGAAATAGGGGCCATCGGGGGCTATGGCTACACCTTC.

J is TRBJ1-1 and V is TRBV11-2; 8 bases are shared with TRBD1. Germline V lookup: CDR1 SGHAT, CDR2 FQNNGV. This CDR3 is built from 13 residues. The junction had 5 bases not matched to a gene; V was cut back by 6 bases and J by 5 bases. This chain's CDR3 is CASSLDRVTEAFF. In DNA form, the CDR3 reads TGTGCCAGCAGTTTGGACAGGGTAACTGAAGCTTTCTTT.

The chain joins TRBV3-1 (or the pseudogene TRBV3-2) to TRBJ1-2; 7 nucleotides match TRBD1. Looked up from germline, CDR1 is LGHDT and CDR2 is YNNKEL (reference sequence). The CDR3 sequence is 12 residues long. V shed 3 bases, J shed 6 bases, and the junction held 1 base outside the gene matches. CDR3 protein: CASSQTGNGYTF. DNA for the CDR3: TGTGCCAGCAGCCAGACAGGGAATGGCTACACCTTC.

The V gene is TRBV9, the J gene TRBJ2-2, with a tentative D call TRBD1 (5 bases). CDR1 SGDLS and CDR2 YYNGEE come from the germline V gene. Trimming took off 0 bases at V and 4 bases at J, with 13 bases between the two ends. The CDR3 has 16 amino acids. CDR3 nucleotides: TGTGCCAGCAGCGTAGGGTGGCAGGGTGGCACCGGGGAGCTGTTTTTT. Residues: CASSVGWQGGTGELFF.

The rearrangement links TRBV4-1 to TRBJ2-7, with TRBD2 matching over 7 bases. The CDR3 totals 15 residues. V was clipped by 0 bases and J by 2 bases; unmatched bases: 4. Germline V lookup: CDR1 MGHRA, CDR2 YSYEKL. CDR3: CASSQDRGGTYEQYF. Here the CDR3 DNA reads TGCGCCAGCAGCCAAGATCGCGGGGGAACCTACGAGCAGTACTTC.

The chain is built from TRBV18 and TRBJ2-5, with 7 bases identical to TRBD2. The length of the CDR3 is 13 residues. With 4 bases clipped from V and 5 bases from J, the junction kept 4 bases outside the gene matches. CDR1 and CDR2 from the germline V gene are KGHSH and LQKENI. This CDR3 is CASSLPGGETQYF. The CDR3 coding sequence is TGTGCCAGCTCACTCCCCGGGGGGGAGACCCAGTACTTC.

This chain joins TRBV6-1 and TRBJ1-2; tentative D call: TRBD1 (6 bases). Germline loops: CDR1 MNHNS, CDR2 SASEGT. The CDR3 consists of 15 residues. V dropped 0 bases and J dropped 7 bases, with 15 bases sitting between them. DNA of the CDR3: TGTGCCAGCAGTGAAGCGCTGGGGCAGGGGCGTGGCTACACCTTC. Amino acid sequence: CASSEALGQGRGYTF.

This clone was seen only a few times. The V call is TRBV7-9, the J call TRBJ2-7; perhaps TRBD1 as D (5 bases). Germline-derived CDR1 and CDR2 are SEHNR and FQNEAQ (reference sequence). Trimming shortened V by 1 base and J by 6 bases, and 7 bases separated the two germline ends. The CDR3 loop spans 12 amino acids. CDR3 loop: CASSLGRGEQYF. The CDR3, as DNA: TGTGCCAGCAGCTTAGGAAGGGGCGAGCAGTACTTC. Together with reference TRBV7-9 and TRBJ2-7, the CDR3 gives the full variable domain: DTGVSQNPRHKITKRGQNVTFRCDPISEHNRLYWYRQTLGQGPEFLTYFQNEAQLEKSRLLSDRFSAERPKGSFSTLEIQRTEQGDSAMYLCASSLGRGEQYFGPGTRLTVT.

CDR3 loop: CASSEGQSTEQYF. The CDR3 region has the DNA TGTGCCAGCAGTGAAGGACAGTCTACCGAGCAGTACTTC. The rearrangement links TRBV2 to TRBJ2-7, with TRBD1 as a possible D gene (5 bases). V gave up 1 base and J gave up 6 bases, with 10 bases separating them. Germline lookup yields CDR1 SNHLY and CDR2 FYNNEI. The CDR3 length is 13 residues.

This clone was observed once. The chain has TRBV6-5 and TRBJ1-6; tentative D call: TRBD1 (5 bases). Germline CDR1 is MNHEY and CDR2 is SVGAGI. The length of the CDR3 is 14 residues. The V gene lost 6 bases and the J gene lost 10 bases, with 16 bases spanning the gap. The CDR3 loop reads CASSETGTYSPLHF. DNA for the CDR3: TGTGCCAGCAGCGAGACCGGGACTTACTCACCCCTCCACTTT.

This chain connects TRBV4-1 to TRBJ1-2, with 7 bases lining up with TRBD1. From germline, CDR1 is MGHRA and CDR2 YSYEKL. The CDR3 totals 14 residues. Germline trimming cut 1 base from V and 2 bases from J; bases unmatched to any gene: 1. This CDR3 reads CASSQAGGNYGYTF. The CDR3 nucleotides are TGCGCCAGCAGCCAAGCAGGGGGGAACTATGGCTACACCTTC.

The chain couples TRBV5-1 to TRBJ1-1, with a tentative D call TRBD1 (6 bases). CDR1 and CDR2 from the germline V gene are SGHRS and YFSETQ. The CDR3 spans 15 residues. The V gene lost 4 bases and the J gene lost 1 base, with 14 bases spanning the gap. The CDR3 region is CASSPAGEGNTEAFF. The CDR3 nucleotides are TGCGCCAGCAGCCCTGCAGGGGAGGGGAACACTGAAGCTTTCTTT.

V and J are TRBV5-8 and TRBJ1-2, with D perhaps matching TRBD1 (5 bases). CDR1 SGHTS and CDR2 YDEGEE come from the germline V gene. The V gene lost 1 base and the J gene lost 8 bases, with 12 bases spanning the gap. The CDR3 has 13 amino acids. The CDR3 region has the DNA TGTGCCAGCAGCTTGACCAGGGTCAAGGGCTACACCTTC. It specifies CASSLTRVKGYTF.

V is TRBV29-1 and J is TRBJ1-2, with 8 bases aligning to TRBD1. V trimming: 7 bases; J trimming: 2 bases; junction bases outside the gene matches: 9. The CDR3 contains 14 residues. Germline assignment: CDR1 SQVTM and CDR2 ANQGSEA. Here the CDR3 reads CSALTGEDNYGYTF. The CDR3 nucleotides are TGCAGCGCTCTGACAGGGGAGGACAACTATGGCTACACCTTC.

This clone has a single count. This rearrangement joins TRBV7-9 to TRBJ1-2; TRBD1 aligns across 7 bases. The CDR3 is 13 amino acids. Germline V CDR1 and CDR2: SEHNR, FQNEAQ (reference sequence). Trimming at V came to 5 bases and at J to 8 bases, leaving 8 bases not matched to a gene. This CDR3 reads CASSPTGYLGYTF. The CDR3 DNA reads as TGTGCCAGCAGCCCGACAGGGTATTTAGGCTACACCTTC.

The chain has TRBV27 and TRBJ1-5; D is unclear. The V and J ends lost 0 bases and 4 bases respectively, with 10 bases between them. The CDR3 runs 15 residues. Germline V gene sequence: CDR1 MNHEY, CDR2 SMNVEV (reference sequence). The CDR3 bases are TGTGCCAGCAGTTTATCGGAGGCAGGAAATCAGCCCCAGCATTTT. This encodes CASSLSEAGNQPQHF.

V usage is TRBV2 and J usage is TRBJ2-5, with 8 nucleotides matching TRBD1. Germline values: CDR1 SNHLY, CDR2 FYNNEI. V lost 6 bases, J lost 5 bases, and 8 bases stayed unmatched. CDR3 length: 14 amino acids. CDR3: CASRSGRGQETQYF. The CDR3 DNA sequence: TGTGCCAGCAGGTCGGGCAGGGGGCAGGAGACCCAGTACTTC.

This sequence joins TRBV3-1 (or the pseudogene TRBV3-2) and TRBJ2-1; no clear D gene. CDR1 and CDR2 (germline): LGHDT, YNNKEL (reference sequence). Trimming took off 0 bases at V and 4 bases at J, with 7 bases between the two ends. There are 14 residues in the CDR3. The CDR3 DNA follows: TGTGCCAGCAGCCAAGATGGGCAGTACAATGAGCAGTTCTTC. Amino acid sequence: CASSQDGQYNEQFF.

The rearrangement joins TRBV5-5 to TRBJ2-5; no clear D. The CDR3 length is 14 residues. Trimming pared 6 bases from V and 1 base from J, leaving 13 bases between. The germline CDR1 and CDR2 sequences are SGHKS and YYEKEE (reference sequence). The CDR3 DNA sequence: TGTGCCAGCACCCCGACACCGCCCCAAGAGACCCAGTACTTC. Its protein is CASTPTPPQETQYF.

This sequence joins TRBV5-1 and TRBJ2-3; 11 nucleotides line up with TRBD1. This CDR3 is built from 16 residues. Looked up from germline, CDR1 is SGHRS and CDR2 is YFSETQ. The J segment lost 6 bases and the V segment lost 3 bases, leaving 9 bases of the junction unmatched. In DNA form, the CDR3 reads TGCGCCAGCAGCTCCGGACAGGGGGCCGACACCGATACGCAGTATTTT. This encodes CASSSGQGADTDTQYF.